This T cell receptor (beta chain) was observed in a study of blood T cells in healthy people across ages. The donors, all healthy, were Caucasians living in Russia, aged roughly 6 to 90. A minimum of 6.5 million PBMCs was isolated per sample. CDR1 MNHEY and CDR2 SMNVEV come from the germline V gene (reference sequence). The CDR3 is 13 residues long. Study-level findings and limits: Naive and antigen-experienced cells were not separated, limiting conclusive comparison.

With regard to this clonotype: Its target is unknown.

A J-beta primer mix and a sample-barcoded 5' primer were used in a second PCR of roughly 6 to 12 cycles. A template-switch adaptor that had 12 random nucleotides put a tag on each cDNA molecule. MiXCR, run by TCRdb on the 5' RACE reads, gives a single entry per CDR3 protein. Among 600,000 to 800,000 distinct CDR3 sequences, 40% to 65% were seen once, and the ten largest hold about 14%. Sequenced material: blood. This chain connects TRBV27 to TRBJ2-4; D unclear. The J call may be incorrect, as the DNA end agrees better with TRBJ2-7. The receptor's source is a woman of 80 years or more in good health. The CDR3 loop reads CASSLSPVGEQYF. The CDR3 DNA reads TGTGCCAGCAGTTTATCCCCCGTGGGCGAGCAGTACTTC.